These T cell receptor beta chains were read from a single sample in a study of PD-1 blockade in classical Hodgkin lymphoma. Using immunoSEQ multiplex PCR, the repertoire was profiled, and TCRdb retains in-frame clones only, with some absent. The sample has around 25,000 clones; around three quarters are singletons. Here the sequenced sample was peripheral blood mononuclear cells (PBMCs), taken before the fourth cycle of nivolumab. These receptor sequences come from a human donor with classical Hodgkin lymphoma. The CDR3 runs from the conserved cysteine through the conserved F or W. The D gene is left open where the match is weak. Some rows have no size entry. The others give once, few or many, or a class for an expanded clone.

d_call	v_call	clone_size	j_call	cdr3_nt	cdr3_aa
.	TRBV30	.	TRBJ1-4	TGTGCCTGGGAAGGCCGGGTTGGGAATGAAAAACTGTTTTTT	CAWEGRVGNEKLFF
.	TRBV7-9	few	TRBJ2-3	TGTGCCAGCAGCTTAACTGACAGTAGCACAGATACGCAGTATTTT	CASSLTDSSTDTQYF
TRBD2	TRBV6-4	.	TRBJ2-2	TGTGCCAGCAGTGAACGAGCGGGAGACACCGGGGAGCTGTTTTTT	CASSERAGDTGELFF
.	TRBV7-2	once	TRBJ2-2	TGTGCCAGCAGCTTAGCGGGCGGGGTGACCGGGGAGCTGTTTTTT	CASSLAGGVTGELFF
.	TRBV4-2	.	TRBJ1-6	TGTGCCAGCAGCCAGGGGGAGCTTAGCTCACCCCTCCACTTT	CASSQGELSSPLHF
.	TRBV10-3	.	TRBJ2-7	TGTGCCATCAGCATGAATGATGGACAGAGGAGCTCCTACGAGCAGTACTTC	CAISMNDGQRSSYEQYF
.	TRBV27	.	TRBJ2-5	TGTGCCAGCAGGGGGTTAGGCCTAAGGGGGGAGGAGACCCAGTACTTC	CASRGLGLRGEETQYF
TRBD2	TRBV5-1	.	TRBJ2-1	TGCGCCAGCAGCTTGGTCGGACTAGCGGGGAGCAATGAGCAGTTCTTC	CASSLVGLAGSNEQFF
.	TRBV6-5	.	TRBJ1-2	TGCGCCAGCCGCCTCAGCGGCAACTATGGCTACACCTTC	CASRLSGNYGYTF
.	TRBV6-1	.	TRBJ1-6	TGTGCCAGCAGTGAAGGTCCCGCGCTTGGTTTAAACACCCACTTT	CASSEGPALGLNTHF
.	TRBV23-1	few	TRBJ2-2	TGCGCCAGCAGTCACCCTGAGGGGGGAAACACCGGGGAGCTGTTTTTT	CASSHPEGGNTGELFF
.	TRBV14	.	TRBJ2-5	TGTGCCAGCAGCCAAAATCTAGTCCAAGAGACCCAGTACTTC	CASSQNLVQETQYF
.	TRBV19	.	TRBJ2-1	TGTGCCAGTAGTAGAGGGAAAAGACAGAATGAGCAGTTCTTC	CASSRGKRQNEQFF
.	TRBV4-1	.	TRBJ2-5	TGCGCCAGCAGCCAATTCCTCCAAGAGACCCAGTACTTC	CASSQFLQETQYF
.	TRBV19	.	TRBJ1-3	TGTGCCAGTAAACAGGACCGAAACACCATATATTTT	CASKQDRNTIYF
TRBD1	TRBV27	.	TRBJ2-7	TGTGCCAGCAGTTTATTAGGGACAGGGGTCGGGCTAGGCGAGCAGTACTTC	CASSLLGTGVGLGEQYF
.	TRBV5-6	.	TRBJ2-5	TGTGCCAGCAGCTTGGCAGGGTGGCGCCAAGAGACCCAGTACTTC	CASSLAGWRQETQYF
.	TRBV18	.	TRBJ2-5	TGTGCCAGCTCACCAAACAAGTCGGTAGTTGGGAGTCCCCACCAAGAGACCCAGTACTTC	CASSPNKSVVGSPHQETQYF
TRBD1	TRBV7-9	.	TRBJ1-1	TGTGCCAGCAGCTCCCGAGGACAGGGGGATGAAGCTTTCTTT	CASSSRGQGDEAFF
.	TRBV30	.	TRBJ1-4	TGTGCCTGGAGTGCCCCCGGGGGGGGTAATGAAAAACTGTTTTTT	CAWSAPGGGNEKLFF
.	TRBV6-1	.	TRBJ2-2	TGTGCCAGCAGTGAAAGTCTACTCAACACCGGGGAGCTGTTTTTT	CASSESLLNTGELFF
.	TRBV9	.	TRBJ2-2	TGTGCCAGCAGCGTAGGCGGGGACCCCGGGGAGCTGTTTTTT	CASSVGGDPGELFF
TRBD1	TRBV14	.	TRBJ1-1	TGTGCCAGCAGCAGGGGACAGGGCGATGAAGCTTTCTTT	CASSRGQGDEAFF
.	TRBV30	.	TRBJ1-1	TGTGCCTGGAGTCTTTCCACTGAAGCTTTCTTT	CAWSLSTEAFF
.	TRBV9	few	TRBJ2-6	TGTGCCAGCAGCCCACTTAGCTCTGGGGCCAACGTCCTGACTTTC	CASSPLSSGANVLTF
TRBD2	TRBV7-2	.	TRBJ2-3	TGTGCCAGCAGCCGCCCACTAGCGGGAGTCACAGATACGCAGTATTTT	CASSRPLAGVTDTQYF
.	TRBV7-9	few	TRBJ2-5	TGTGCCAGCAGCTTTTCCGGGGGCGCGGAGACCCAGTACTTC	CASSFSGGAETQYF
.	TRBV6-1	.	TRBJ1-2	TGTGCCACCAAAGAGGCAAATGGGAATAACTATGGCTACACCTTC	CATKEANGNNYGYTF
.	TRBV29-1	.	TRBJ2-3	TGCAGCGTTGGGGGCTCAGTACAAGATACGCAGTATTTT	CSVGGSVQDTQYF
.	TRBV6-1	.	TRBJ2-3	TGTGCCAGCAGTGAAGGCCTGGGTCTTGCCACAGATACGCAGTATTTT	CASSEGLGLATDTQYF
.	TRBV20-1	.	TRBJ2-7	TGCAGTGCCGAGGGTGGCGAGCAGTACTTC	CSAEGGEQYF
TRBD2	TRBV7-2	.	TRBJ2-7	TGTGCCAGCAGCTTAGGACTAGCGGGGGCCTACGAGCAGTACTTC	CASSLGLAGAYEQYF
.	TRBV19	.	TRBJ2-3	TGTGCCAGTAGTATGCGGGGTTTCACAGATACGCAGTATTTT	CASSMRGFTDTQYF
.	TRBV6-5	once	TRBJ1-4	TGTGCCAGCAGGACCACGGGGGGGCGTGAAAAACTGTTTTTT	CASRTTGGREKLFF
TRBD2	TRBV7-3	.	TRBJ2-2	TGTGCCAGCAGGCGACTAGCGGGAGGGCCTCCCGGGGAGCTGTTTTTT	CASRRLAGGPPGELFF
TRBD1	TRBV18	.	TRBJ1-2	TGTGCCAGCTCTCCTACAGGGGACTATGGCTACACCTTC	CASSPTGDYGYTF
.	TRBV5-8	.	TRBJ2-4	TGTGCCAGCAGCTTGGTCACTTTAGCCAAAAACATTCAGTACTTC	CASSLVTLAKNIQYF
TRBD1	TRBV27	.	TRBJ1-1	TGTGCCAGCAGTTTATCCCTTGGACAGGGACGGAACACTGAAGCTTTCTTT	CASSLSLGQGRNTEAFF
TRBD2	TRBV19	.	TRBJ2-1	TGTGCCAGTAGTATGGGTAGCGGGGGGGCCTACAATGAGCAGTTCTTC	CASSMGSGGAYNEQFF
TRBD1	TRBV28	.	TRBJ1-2	TGTGCCAGCAGACTGACAGGGCTCTATGGCTACACCTTC	CASRLTGLYGYTF
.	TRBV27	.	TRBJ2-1	TGTGCCAGCGGCTACAATGAGCAGTTCTTC	CASGYNEQFF
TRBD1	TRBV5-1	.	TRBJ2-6	TGCGCCAGCAGCTTCGGACAGGGAATAAGCTCTGGGGCCAACGTCCTGACTTTC	CASSFGQGISSGANVLTF